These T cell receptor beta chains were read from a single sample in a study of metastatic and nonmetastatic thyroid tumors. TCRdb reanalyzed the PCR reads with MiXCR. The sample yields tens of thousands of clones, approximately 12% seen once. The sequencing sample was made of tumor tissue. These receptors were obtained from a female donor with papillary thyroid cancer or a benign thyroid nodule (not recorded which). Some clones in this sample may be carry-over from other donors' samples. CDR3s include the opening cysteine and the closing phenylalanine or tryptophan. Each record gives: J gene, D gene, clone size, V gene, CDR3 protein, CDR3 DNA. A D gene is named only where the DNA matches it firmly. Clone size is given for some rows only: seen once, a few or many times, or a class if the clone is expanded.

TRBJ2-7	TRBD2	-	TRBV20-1	CSASVSGRGEQYF	TGCAGTGCTAGCGTCAGCGGGAGGGGCGAGCAGTACTTC
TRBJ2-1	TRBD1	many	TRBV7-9	CASSLLRDRYNEQFF	TGTGCCAGCAGCCTGCTCCGGGACAGATACAATGAGCAGTTCTTC
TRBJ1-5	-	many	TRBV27	CASSFRGSQPQHF	TGTGCCAGCAGTTTTCGGGGCAGTCAGCCCCAGCATTTT
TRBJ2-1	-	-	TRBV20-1	CSASSGPSYNEQFF	TGCAGTGCTAGTTCGGGGCCCTCCTACAATGAGCAGTTCTTC
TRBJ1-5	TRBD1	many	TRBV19	CASSRTGGFQPQHF	TGTGCCAGTAGTAGGACAGGGGGTTTCCAGCCCCAGCATTTT
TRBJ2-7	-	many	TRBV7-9	CASSLNTGSYEQYF	TGTGCCAGCAGCTTGAACACGGGGAGCTACGAGCAGTACTTC
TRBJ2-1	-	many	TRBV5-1	CASSLGGAGLNEQFF	TGCGCCAGCAGTTTGGGGGGGGCTGGCCTAAATGAGCAGTTCTTC
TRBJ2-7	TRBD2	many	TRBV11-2	CASSLGTSGYEQYF	TGTGCCAGCAGCTTGGGGACTAGCGGTTACGAGCAGTACTTC
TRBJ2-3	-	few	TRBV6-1	CASSNNRAPADTQYF	TGTGCCAGCAGTAACAACAGGGCCCCCGCAGATACGCAGTATTTT
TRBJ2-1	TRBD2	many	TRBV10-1	CASSISGRARGEQFF	TGCGCCAGCAGTATAAGCGGGAGGGCCCGAGGGGAGCAGTTCTTC
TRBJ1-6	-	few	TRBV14	CASSYRVYNSPLHF	TGTGCCAGCAGCTACAGGGTCTATAATTCACCCCTCCACTTT
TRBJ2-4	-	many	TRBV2	CASSEFGKNIQYF	TGTGCCAGCAGTGAGTTTGGCAAAAACATTCAGTACTTC
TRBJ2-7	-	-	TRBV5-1	CASSLLGLEQYF	TGCGCCAGCAGCTTGTTGGGGCTCGAGCAGTACTTC
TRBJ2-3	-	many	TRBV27	CASSFRASRQDTQYF	TGTGCCAGCAGTTTTAGGGCTAGCCGGCAGGATACGCAGTATTTT
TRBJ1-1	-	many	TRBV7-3	CASSLTGNTEAFF	TGTGCCAGCAGCTTAACAGGGAACACTGAAGCTTTCTTT
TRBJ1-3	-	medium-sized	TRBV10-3	CASGRGIGNTIYF	TGTGCCTCGGGGAGAGGAATAGGAAACACCATATATTTT
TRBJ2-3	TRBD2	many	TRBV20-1	CSATSGNEADTQYF	TGCAGTGCTACCAGCGGGAATGAGGCAGATACGCAGTATTTT
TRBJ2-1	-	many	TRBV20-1	CSARTVRNPEQFF	TGCAGTGCTAGAACAGTGAGGAACCCTGAGCAGTTCTTC
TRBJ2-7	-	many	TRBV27	CASKKTGGTYEQYF	TGTGCCAGCAAAAAGACTGGGGGGACCTACGAGCAGTACTTC
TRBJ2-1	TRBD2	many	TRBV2	CASSDLAGGTYNEQFF	TGTGCCAGCAGTGACCTAGCGGGAGGGACCTACAATGAGCAGTTCTTC
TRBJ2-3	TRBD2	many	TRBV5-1	CASSFPGLAETTDTQYF	TGCGCCAGCAGTTTCCCCGGACTAGCGGAAACCACAGATACGCAGTATTTT
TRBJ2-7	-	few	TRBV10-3	CAISRQLPTYEQYF	TGTGCCATCAGTAGACAGCTACCTACCTACGAGCAGTACTTC
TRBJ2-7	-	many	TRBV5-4	CASSTAGTPSYEQYF	TGTGCCAGCAGCACGGCCGGGACACCTTCCTACGAGCAGTACTTC
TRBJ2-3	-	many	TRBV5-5	CASRQGPVHTDTQYF	TGTGCCAGCAGGCAGGGGCCGGTTCACACAGATACGCAGTATTTT
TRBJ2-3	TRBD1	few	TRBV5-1	CASSPGQGGTQYF	TGCGCCAGCAGCCCGGGACAGGGGGGAACGCAGTATTTT
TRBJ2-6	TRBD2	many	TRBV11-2	CASSLGGVPSGANVLTF	TGTGCCAGCAGCTTGGGGGGGGTTCCCTCTGGGGCCAACGTCCTGACTTTC
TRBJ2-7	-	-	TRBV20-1	CSARYFGLNIYEQYF	TGCAGTGCTAGATATTTCGGACTCAACATCTACGAGCAGTACTTC
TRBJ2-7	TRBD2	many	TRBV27	CASSRLAMSSYEQYF	TGTGCCAGCAGCCGACTAGCGATGAGCTCCTACGAGCAGTACTTC
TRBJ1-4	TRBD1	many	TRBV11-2	CASSQITGQGDEKLFF	TGTGCCAGCAGTCAGATAACGGGACAGGGTGATGAAAAACTGTTTTTT
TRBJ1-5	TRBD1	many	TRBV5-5	CASSVQGAVNNQPQHF	TGTGCCAGCAGCGTCCAGGGGGCGGTCAACAATCAGCCCCAGCATTTT
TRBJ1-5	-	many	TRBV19	CASSIDGLSNQPQHF	TGTGCCAGTAGTATAGATGGTCTTAGCAATCAGCCCCAGCATTTT
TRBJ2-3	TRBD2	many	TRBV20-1	CSTGTSGRTDTQYF	TGCAGCACTGGGACTAGCGGGCGTACAGATACGCAGTATTTT
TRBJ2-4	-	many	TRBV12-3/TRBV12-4	CASSLGDENIQYF	TGTGCCAGCAGTTTGGGGGATGAAAACATTCAGTACTTC
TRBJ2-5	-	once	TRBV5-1	CASSLAREETQYF	TGCGCCAGCAGCTTGGCAAGGGAAGAGACCCAGTACTTC
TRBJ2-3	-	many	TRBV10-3	CAIRPLSGTDTQYF	TGTGCCATCAGACCTCTGAGCGGCACAGATACGCAGTATTTT
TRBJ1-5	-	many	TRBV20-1	CSARGTRNQPQHF	TGCAGTGCTAGAGGGACAAGAAATCAGCCCCAGCATTTT
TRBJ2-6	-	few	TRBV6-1	CASSEFSPSGANVLTF	TGTGCCAGCAGTGAATTTTCCCCTTCTGGGGCCAACGTCCTGACTTTC
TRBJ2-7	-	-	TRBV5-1	CASSPAGSEQYF	TGCGCCAGCAGCCCGGCCGGGTCCGAGCAGTACTTC
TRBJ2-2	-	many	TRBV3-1	CASSQAGELFF	TGTGCCAGCAGCCAAGCCGGGGAGCTGTTTTTT
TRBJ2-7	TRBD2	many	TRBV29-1	CSVVQASGTYEQYF	TGCAGCGTTGTTCAGGCTAGCGGCACATACGAGCAGTACTTC
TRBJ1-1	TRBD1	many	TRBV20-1	CSAGLTGQGKVTEAFF	TGCAGTGCTGGCCTAACGGGACAGGGAAAGGTCACTGAAGCTTTCTTT
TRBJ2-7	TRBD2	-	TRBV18	CASSPWAGDEQYF	TGTGCCAGCTCACCGTGGGCGGGGGACGAGCAGTACTTC
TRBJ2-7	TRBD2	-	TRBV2	CASSVVRLAGNSYEQYF	TGTGCCAGCAGTGTTGTTCGGCTAGCGGGAAACTCTTACGAGCAGTACTTC
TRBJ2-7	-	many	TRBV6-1	CASRPVGGLGSGEQYF	TGTGCCAGCAGACCCGTGGGCGGGTTGGGTTCGGGCGAGCAGTACTTC
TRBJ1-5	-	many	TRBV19	CASSITVFNQPQHF	TGTGCCAGTAGTATAACAGTATTCAATCAGCCCCAGCATTTT